This TCR beta chain was identified during a study of spatial heterogeneity in lung cancer. This sample's time point: blood at routine non-recurrence follow-up after resection. The study sequenced unsorted whole RNA from tumor, nontumor lung or frozen PBMC. From germline, CDR1 is SEHNR and CDR2 FQNEAQ (reference sequence). Trimming stripped 5 bases from V and 10 bases from J, with 14 bases between. This CDR3 is built from 12 residues. Via MiXCR, TCRdb re-called the 5' RACE reads, giving one row per CDR3 protein. The sample has around 98,000 distinct CDR3 sequences, approximately 20% seen once. Material: PBMCs, obtained at follow-up. This receptor was identified in a male donor with early-stage non-small cell lung cancer. This chain connects TRBV7-9 to TRBJ1-2, with D possibly matching TRBD1 (6 bases). The CDR3 bases are TGTGCCAGCAGCCAAGGGGGTGGATCCTACACCTTC. Translating it yields CASSQGGGSYTF.